The clone carrying this T cell receptor (beta chain) came up many times. Its cognate antigen is unknown. These data come from a study of early T cells in non-severe SARS-CoV-2 infection. Looking at the study overall: Chains were not paired, and sequencing was done on bulk RNA from unsorted whole blood. General study findings and limits: In VDJdb matching, anti-spike CD8 responses were favored while private and CD4 specificities went missing.

CDR3 size: 14 residues. V lost 8 bases, J lost 8 bases, and 15 bases stayed unmatched. The TCR library protocol was used to attach unique molecular identifiers. These identifiers were attached to individual cDNA molecules. TCRdb reprocessed the 5' RACE reads via MiXCR and lists one record per CDR3 protein. The sample comprises about 83,000 distinct CDR3 sequences, around an eighth of which are singletons, and under 4% rests with the top ten. The source of this sequence is an adult who was a healthcare worker with PCR-confirmed SARS-CoV-2 infection or an uninfected control (not recorded which). Sequenced: whole blood. The chain carries TRBV12-3 or TRBV12-4 and TRBJ2-7; TRBD2 matches 7 bases. For the CDR3, the DNA is TGTGCCAGCTGCCGGGGAGGGCTCCTGATTAAGCAGTACTTC. Its translation is CASCRGGLLIKQYF.